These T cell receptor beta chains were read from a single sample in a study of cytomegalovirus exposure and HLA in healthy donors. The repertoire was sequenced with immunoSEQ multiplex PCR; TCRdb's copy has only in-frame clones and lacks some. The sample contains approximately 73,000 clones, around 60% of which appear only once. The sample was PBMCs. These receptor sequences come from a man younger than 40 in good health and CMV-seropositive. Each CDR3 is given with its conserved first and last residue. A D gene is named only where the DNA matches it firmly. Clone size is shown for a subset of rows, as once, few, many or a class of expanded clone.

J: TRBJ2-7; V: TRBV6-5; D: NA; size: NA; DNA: TGTGCCAGCAGTCCCCCCCAGGGCTCCTACGAGCAGTACTTC; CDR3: CASSPPQGSYEQYF
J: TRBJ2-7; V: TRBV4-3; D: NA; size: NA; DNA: TGCGCCAGCAGCCCCCGAGACGGAGGGACGAACTACGAGCAGTACTTC; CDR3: CASSPRDGGTNYEQYF
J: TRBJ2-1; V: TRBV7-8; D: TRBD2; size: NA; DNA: TGTGCCAGCAGCTTAGTCCGACTAGCGGGAATTTCGTACAATGAGCAGTTCTTC; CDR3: CASSLVRLAGISYNEQFF
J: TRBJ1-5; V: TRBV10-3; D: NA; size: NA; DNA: TGTGCCATCAGTGAGTCCGGGGGGCGGCCCCAGCATTTT; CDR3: CAISESGGRPQHF
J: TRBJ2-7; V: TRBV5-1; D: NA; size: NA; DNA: TGCGCCAGCAGCAGGGTTACAGGACCCTACGAGCAGTACTTC; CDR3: CASSRVTGPYEQYF
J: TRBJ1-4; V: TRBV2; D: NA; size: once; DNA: TGTGCCAGCACTAGGGAGGGGTCGACTAATGAAAAACTGTTTTTT; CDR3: CASTREGSTNEKLFF
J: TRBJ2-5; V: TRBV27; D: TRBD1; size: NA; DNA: TGTGCCAGCAGTTTACGACAGGGAGCTCGAGGAGAGACCCAGTACTTC; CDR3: CASSLRQGARGETQYF
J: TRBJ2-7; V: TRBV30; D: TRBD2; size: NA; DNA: TGTGCCTGGAGTCCTGTTTGGACTAGCGGCTCCTACGAGCAGTACTTC; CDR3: CAWSPVWTSGSYEQYF
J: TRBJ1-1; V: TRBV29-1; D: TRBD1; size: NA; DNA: TGCAGCGTCGAACATGGACAGGGTACTGAAGCTTTCTTT; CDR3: CSVEHGQGTEAFF
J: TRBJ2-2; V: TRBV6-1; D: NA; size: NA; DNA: TGTGCCAGCAGTGAAGGGACTTCGACTCGGGGGGAGCTGTTTTTT; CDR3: CASSEGTSTRGELFF
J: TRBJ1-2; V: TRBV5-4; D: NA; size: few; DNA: TGTGCCAGCAGCTTGGGCAGGGATTATGGCTACACCTTC; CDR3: CASSLGRDYGYTF
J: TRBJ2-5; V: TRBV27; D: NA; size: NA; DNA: TGTGCCAGCAGGCGCAGGGCCCAAGAGACCCAGTACTTC; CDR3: CASRRRAQETQYF
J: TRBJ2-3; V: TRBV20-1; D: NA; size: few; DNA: TGCAGTGCTAGACACACAGATACGCAGTATTTT; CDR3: CSARHTDTQYF
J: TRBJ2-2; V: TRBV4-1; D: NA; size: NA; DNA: TGCGCCAGCAGCCCTGGTGTGGCGGGCCGGCGTACCGGGGAGCTGTTTTTT; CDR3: CASSPGVAGRRTGELFF
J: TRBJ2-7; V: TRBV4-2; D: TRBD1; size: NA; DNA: TGTGCCAGCAGCCGCCATGAGGTGACAGGGCACTACTACGAGCAGTACTTC; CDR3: CASSRHEVTGHYYEQYF
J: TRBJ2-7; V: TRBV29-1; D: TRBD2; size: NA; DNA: TGCAGCGCAAGGACTAGTCCCTACGAGCAGTACTTC; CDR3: CSARTSPYEQYF
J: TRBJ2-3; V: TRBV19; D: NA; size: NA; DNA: TGTGCCAGTACCGTGGGGCGATCCACAGATACGCAGTATTTT; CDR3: CASTVGRSTDTQYF
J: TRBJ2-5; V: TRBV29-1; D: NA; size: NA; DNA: TGCAGCGTTGGAAGCAGGTTTGAGACCCAGTACTTC; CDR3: CSVGSRFETQYF
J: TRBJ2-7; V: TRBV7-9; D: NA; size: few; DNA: TGTGCCAGCAGGTTACGACTCCCAGCGGAGACCTACGAGCAGTACTTC; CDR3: CASRLRLPAETYEQYF
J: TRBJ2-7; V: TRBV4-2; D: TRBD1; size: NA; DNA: TGTGCCAGCAGCCAGGAACCGGGACAGACCTACGAGCAGTACTTC; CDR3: CASSQEPGQTYEQYF
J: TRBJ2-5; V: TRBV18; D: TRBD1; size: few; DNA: TGTGCCAGCTCACCCATGCCCGGGACAGGGTCAGAGGAGACCCAGTACTTC; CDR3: CASSPMPGTGSEETQYF
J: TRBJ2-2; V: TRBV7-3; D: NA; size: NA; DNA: TGTGCCAGCAGCCTTAGCGGAAACACCGGGGAGCTGTTTTTT; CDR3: CASSLSGNTGELFF
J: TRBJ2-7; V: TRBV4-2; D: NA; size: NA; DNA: TGTGCCAGCAGCCAGGATGCCGCCGGGTCCTACGAGCAGTACTTC; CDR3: CASSQDAAGSYEQYF
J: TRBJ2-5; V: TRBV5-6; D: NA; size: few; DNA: TGTGCCAGCAGCCGACAGGATAAAGAGACCCAGTACTTC; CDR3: CASSRQDKETQYF
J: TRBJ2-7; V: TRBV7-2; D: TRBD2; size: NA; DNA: TGTGCCAGCAGCAGAGCGGGAGGGGGCTACGAGCAGTACTTC; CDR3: CASSRAGGGYEQYF
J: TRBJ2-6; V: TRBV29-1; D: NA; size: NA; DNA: TGCAGCGCCCAAGACGGGGCTGGGGCCAACGTCCTGACTTTC; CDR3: CSAQDGAGANVLTF
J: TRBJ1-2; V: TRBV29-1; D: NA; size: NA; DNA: TGCAGCGCCGCGGGAGCTAACTATGGCTACACCTTC; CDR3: CSAAGANYGYTF
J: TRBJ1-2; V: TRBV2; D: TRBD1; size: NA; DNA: TGTGCCAGTTGGACAGGGGGCGCCGACTATGGCTACACCTTC; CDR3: CASWTGGADYGYTF
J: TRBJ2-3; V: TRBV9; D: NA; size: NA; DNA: TGTGCCAGCAGCATCCAGGTCACAGATACGCAGTATTTT; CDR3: CASSIQVTDTQYF
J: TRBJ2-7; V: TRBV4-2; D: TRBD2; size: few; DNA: TGTGCCAGCAGCCAAGAGGGGGCGGGGGGCTCCTACGAGCAGTACTTC; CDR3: CASSQEGAGGSYEQYF
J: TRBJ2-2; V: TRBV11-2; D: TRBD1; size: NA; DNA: TGTGCCAGCAGCTTTAAAGGGGGCGCCGACACCGGGGAGCTGTTTTTT; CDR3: CASSFKGGADTGELFF
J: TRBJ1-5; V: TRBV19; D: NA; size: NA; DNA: TGTGCCAGTAGTGCACCGGGCGGCAGGGCCAGTCAGCCCCAGCATTTT; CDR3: CASSAPGGRASQPQHF
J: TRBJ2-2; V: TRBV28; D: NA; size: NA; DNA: TGTGCCAGCAGTTTACTGGACAGGAACACCGGGGAGCTGTTTTTT; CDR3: CASSLLDRNTGELFF
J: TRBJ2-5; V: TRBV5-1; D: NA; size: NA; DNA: TGCGCCAGCAGATTAGCGGAGACCCAGTACTTC; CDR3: CASRLAETQYF
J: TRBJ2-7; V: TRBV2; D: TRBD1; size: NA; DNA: TGTGCCAGCAGTGACCCGACAGGGAGCTACGAGCAGTACTTC; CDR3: CASSDPTGSYEQYF
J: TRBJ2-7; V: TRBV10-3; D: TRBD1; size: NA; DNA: TGTGCCATCAGTGAGTCTGGGACAGGGGGCTACGAGCAGTACTTC; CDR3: CAISESGTGGYEQYF
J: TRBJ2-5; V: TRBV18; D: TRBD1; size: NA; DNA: TGTGCCAGCTCACCGTTTGGGACAGAGCAAGAGACCCAGTACTTC; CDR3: CASSPFGTEQETQYF
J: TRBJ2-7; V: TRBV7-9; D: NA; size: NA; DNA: TGTGCCAGCAGCTTAGCGGACAGCTCCTACGAGCAGTACTTC; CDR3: CASSLADSSYEQYF
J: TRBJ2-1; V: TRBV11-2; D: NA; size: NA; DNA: TGTGCCAGCAGCCCCCCGACTAAACTCAATGAGCAGTTCTTC; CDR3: CASSPPTKLNEQFF
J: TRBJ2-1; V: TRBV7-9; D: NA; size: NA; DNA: TGTGCCAGCAGCGCGGGGCACTCCAGTCGGGGTGAGCAGTTCTTC; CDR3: CASSAGHSSRGEQFF
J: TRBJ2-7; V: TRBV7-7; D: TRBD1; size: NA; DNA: TGTGCTAGCAGCTCGGACAGGGGGCAAGAGCAGTACTTC; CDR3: CASSSDRGQEQYF
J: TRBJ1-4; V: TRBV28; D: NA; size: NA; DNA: TGTGCCAGCAGCTCCCCAGGGGAGAATGAAAAACTGTTTTTT; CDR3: CASSSPGENEKLFF
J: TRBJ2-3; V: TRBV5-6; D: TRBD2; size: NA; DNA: TGTGCCAGCACCAATCGGGGGGGTGCAGATACGCAGTATTTT; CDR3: CASTNRGGADTQYF
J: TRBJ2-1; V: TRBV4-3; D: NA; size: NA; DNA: TGCGCCAGCAGCCCAGGGACGGGGGTTGGTGAGCAGTTCTTC; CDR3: CASSPGTGVGEQFF
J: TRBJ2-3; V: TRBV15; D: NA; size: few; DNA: TGTGCCACCAGCAGCAGGGCAGATACGCAGTATTTT; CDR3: CATSSRADTQYF